These T cell receptor beta chains were read from a single sample in a study of shared clonotypes between healthy human individuals. Sequenced by immunoSEQ multiplex PCR; TCRdb stores in-frame clones only, minus some. The top ten clones hold nearly 0.065% of a sample with approximately 530,000 clones, about 96% of them seen once. Sequencing was carried out using naive CD4+ T cells sorted from blood. The source is a young woman in good health. Each CDR3 is given with its conserved first and last residue. D genes are given only for firm matches. Only some rows state a clone size, as once, few, many or a class for expanded clones.

abundance	d_gene	len	j_gene	v_gene	CDR3nt	CDR3aa
NA	NA	14	TRBJ1-4	TRBV2	TGTGCCAGCAGTGAACAGGGATTTCGTGAAAAACTGTTTTTT	CASSEQGFREKLFF
NA	NA	13	TRBJ1-1	TRBV19	TGTGCCAGCCAGTCGGAGGGGTACACTGAAGCTTTCTTT	CASQSEGYTEAFF
NA	TRBD1	13	TRBJ2-5	TRBV30	TGTGCCTGGGGGGACAGGGGTCGAGAGACCCAGTACTTC	CAWGDRGRETQYF
NA	TRBD1	14	TRBJ1-2	TRBV10-1	TGCGCCAGCAGTGATCCGGGGACAGGGGATAAAGTCGCCTTC	CASSDPGTGDKVAF
NA	TRBD2	15	TRBJ2-3	TRBV7-9	TGTGCCAGCAGCCCACTAGCGGGATATGGGGATACGCAGTATTTT	CASSPLAGYGDTQYF
NA	NA	15	TRBJ1-1	TRBV7-9	TGTGCCAGCAGCCGCGACTGGGGGCTGAAAACTGAAGCTTTCTTT	CASSRDWGLKTEAFF
NA	TRBD2	16	TRBJ2-1	TRBV7-2	TGTGCCAGCAGCCCCCCGGGACTAGCGGGCGGAAATGAGCAGTTCTTC	CASSPPGLAGGNEQFF
NA	TRBD1	15	TRBJ2-7	TRBV28	TGTGCCAGCAGTTCACCTGGGACAGGGTACAACGAGCAATACTTC	CASSSPGTGYNEQYF
NA	NA	11	TRBJ2-7	TRBV7-2	TGTGCCAGCAGCTCCTATCACGAGCAGTACTTC	CASSSYHEQYF
NA	TRBD2	15	TRBJ2-1	TRBV11-2	TGTGCCAGCAGCTTAGTTAGCGCGGGAGGGTATGAGCAGTTCTTC	CASSLVSAGGYEQFF
NA	NA	13	TRBJ2-1	TRBV7-3	TGTGCCAGCAGCTTCATGGCTAGCGATAAACAGTTCTTC	CASSFMASDKQFF
NA	NA	15	TRBJ2-7	TRBV21-1	TGTGCCAGCAGCCCTCCTAGCGCCGGCTCCTACGAGCAGTACTTC	CASSPPSAGSYEQYF
NA	NA	11	TRBJ1-1	TRBV29-1	TGCAGCGTTGAAGGCGTTGGGGGAGCTTTCTTT	CSVEGVGGAFF
NA	NA	16	TRBJ2-7	TRBV5-6	TGTGCCAGCACCTCTGGCAGGGGAGGGGCGTACTACGAGCAGTACTTC	CASTSGRGGAYYEQYF
NA	NA	15	TRBJ1-3	TRBV25-1	TGTGCCAGCAGTGAATGGGCGGGGACTGGAAACACCATATATTTT	CASSEWAGTGNTIYF
once	NA	16	TRBJ1-5	TRBV21-1	TGTGCCAGCACTATCGGACATCATAATAGCAATCAGCCCCAGCATTTT	CASTIGHHNSNQPQHF
NA	TRBD2	16	TRBJ2-1	TRBV5-1	TGCGCCAGCAGCCGAAATTTAGCGGGAGCAAGCAATGAGCAGTTCTTC	CASSRNLAGASNEQFF
NA	NA	16	TRBJ1-1	TRBV11-2	TGTGCCAGCAGCTTAGTGGGGGGCGGAATGAACACTGAAGCTTTCTTT	CASSLVGGGMNTEAFF
NA	TRBD1	14	TRBJ2-1	TRBV6-5	TGTGCCAGTAGGGGGAGACAGGGATACAATGAGCAGTTCTTC	CASRGRQGYNEQFF
NA	TRBD1	16	TRBJ1-5	TRBV28	TGTGCCAGCAAGGGGCAGGGGGCCTATAGCAATCAGCCCCAGCATTTT	CASKGQGAYSNQPQHF
once	NA	16	TRBJ2-3	TRBV28	TGTGCCAGCAGTCTGGGGCCCATGGGTCCGGGAGATACGCAGTATTTT	CASSLGPMGPGDTQYF
NA	NA	17	TRBJ1-6	TRBV5-1	TGCGCCAGCAGCTTCATGGCCCGGAGCTCCTATAATTCACCCCTCCACTTT	CASSFMARSSYNSPLHF
NA	NA	14	TRBJ1-1	TRBV2	TGTGCCAGCAGTGAAGACTTGCATCCGACTGAAGCTTTCTTT	CASSEDLHPTEAFF
NA	NA	13	TRBJ2-3	TRBV4-1	TGCGCCAGCAGCCAACTGAGCACAGATACGCAGTATTTT	CASSQLSTDTQYF
NA	TRBD2	16	TRBJ2-1	TRBV19	TGTGCCACCACCCCCAGACTAGCGGGTTCCTACAATGAGCAGTTCTTC	CATTPRLAGSYNEQFF
once	TRBD2	15	TRBJ2-7	TRBV7-9	TGTGCCAGCAGCTTACCCGTGGCGGGAGCTTACGAGCAGTACTTC	CASSLPVAGAYEQYF
NA	NA	16	TRBJ1-5	TRBV5-8	TGTGCCAGCAGCCGGACTTCTGGCGGGCCAAATCAGCCCCAGCATTTT	CASSRTSGGPNQPQHF
NA	NA	13	TRBJ2-3	TRBV7-9	TGTGCCAGCAGGCAGGGTAGAACAGATACGCAGTATTTT	CASRQGRTDTQYF
NA	NA	15	TRBJ1-4	TRBV19	TGTGCCAGTAAGGACCGACCGGGAGATAATGAAAAACTGTTTTTT	CASKDRPGDNEKLFF
NA	TRBD2	14	TRBJ2-5	TRBV6-5	TGTGCCAGCAGTAGGGACTACCTCCAAGAGACCCAGTACTTC	CASSRDYLQETQYF
NA	TRBD2	17	TRBJ2-2	TRBV19	TGTGCCAGTAGTACCCGACTGGGCGGGAGTCAAACCGGGGAGCTGTTTTTT	CASSTRLGGSQTGELFF
NA	NA	14	TRBJ2-3	TRBV9	TGTGCCAGCAGCGGGAGACCGGCCACAGATACGCAGTATTTT	CASSGRPATDTQYF
NA	NA	10	TRBJ2-1	TRBV20-1	TGCAGTGCGTTTTATCATGAGCAGTTCTTC	CSAFYHEQFF
NA	NA	15	TRBJ1-2	TRBV2	TGTGCCAGCAGTGAATTGCGGGCAGGGACCTATGGCTACACCTTC	CASSELRAGTYGYTF
NA	NA	19	TRBJ1-5	TRBV21-1	TGTGCCAGCATCCGTCGACAGGGGCAAGGAAAGGTTGGCAATCAGCCCCAGCATTTT	CASIRRQGQGKVGNQPQHF
NA	NA	14	TRBJ1-1	TRBV27	TGTGCCAGCAGCCTGCTTGTGGGGAACACTGAAGCTTTCTTT	CASSLLVGNTEAFF
NA	TRBD2	19	TRBJ2-1	TRBV5-6	TGTGCCAGCAGCTCCGCCAGAATACCGGGACTAGCGGACCGTAATGAGCAGTTCTTC	CASSSARIPGLADRNEQFF
NA	TRBD2	17	TRBJ2-5	TRBV7-2	TGTGCCAGCAGCTTAGATGTAATAGCGGGAGTCACGGAGACCCAGTACTTC	CASSLDVIAGVTETQYF
few	NA	14	TRBJ2-7	TRBV7-9	TGTGCCAGCAGCTCCGGACGGGTCTCCTACGAGCAGTACTTC	CASSSGRVSYEQYF
NA	TRBD2	16	TRBJ2-1	TRBV4-1	TGCGCCAGCAGCCATTATGGACTAGCGGGTCGCAATGAGCAGTTCTTC	CASSHYGLAGRNEQFF
NA	NA	12	TRBJ1-1	TRBV28	TGTGCCAGCCAAGAGACGGACGGAGAAGCTTTCTTT	CASQETDGEAFF
NA	NA	14	TRBJ1-5	TRBV19	TGTGCCAGTAGAGGTTCGGTTAGCAATCAGCCCCAGCATTTT	CASRGSVSNQPQHF
NA	TRBD2	16	TRBJ2-2	TRBV10-3	TGTGCCATCAGTGAGCGCGGGGGTTTGAACACCGGGGAGCTGTTTTTT	CAISERGGLNTGELFF
NA	TRBD1	15	TRBJ1-2	TRBV6-6	TGTGCCAGCAGCCGGGACAGCAACCTTAACTATGGCTACACCTTC	CASSRDSNLNYGYTF
NA	NA	14	TRBJ1-2	TRBV7-8	TGTGCCAGCAGCTCCGCACGGGGGCAGGATGGCTACACCTTC	CASSSARGQDGYTF
NA	TRBD2	15	TRBJ2-7	TRBV28	TGTGCCAGCTTACGCCTTAGCGGGAGGTCCTACGAGCAGTACTTC	CASLRLSGRSYEQYF
NA	TRBD1	21	TRBJ2-1	TRBV5-1	TGCGCCAGCAGCCCACCTGACTCCGGGACAGGGGGCCATAGCTCCTACAATGAGCAGTTCTTC	CASSPPDSGTGGHSSYNEQFF
once	TRBD1	16	TRBJ2-2	TRBV19	TGTGCCAGTAGTCACCCCCATACAGGGGGCTCCGGGGAGCTGTTTTTT	CASSHPHTGGSGELFF
NA	NA	14	TRBJ2-3	TRBV6-1	TGTGCCAGCAGTGTGGGCGGGGGCACAGATACGCAGTATTTT	CASSVGGGTDTQYF
NA	TRBD1	14	TRBJ1-1	TRBV19	TGTGCCACCAAGGCCGGGACAGGGCACACTGAAGCTTTCTTT	CATKAGTGHTEAFF
NA	TRBD2	18	TRBJ2-2	TRBV7-9	TGTGCCAGCAGTGGACTAGCGGGAGGGTTTGCGAACACCGGGGAGCTGTTTTTT	CASSGLAGGFANTGELFF
once	NA	16	TRBJ2-7	TRBV4-2	TGTGCCAGCAGCCAAGGGGGACCCCGGGACGTAATAGGGCAGTACTTC	CASSQGGPRDVIGQYF
NA	NA	14	TRBJ1-1	TRBV5-1	TGCGCCAGCAGCTTGGCCGCGGGGAACACTGAAGCTTTCTTT	CASSLAAGNTEAFF